Listed below are T cell receptor beta chains from one sample, sequenced in a study of T-cell reconstitution after alpha-beta-depleted transplantation in children. TCRdb recomputed calls from the PCR reads with MiXCR, one row per CDR3 protein. The sample includes 250,000 to 400,000 distinct CDR3 sequences, about a quarter of them seen just once. The sequencing here drew on PBMCs, mostly from graft donor cells, taken 180 days after TCRalphabeta/CD19-depleted stem cell transplant. These receptors originate from a male patient aged 10 to 17 who had a stem cell transplant for acute lymphoblastic leukemia, so the T cells may come from the graft donor. Both conserved end residues are part of each CDR3. Each record gives: J gene, V gene, D gene, clone size, CDR3 DNA, CDR3 protein. The D gene is left open where the match is weak. Where a row states a size, it is once, few, many or the class of an expanded clone; other rows omit it.

>TRBJ2-3|TRBV15|NA|NA
TGTGCCACCAGCAGAGCGGGCAGCCGCCTCACAGATACGCAGTATTTT
CATSRAGSRLTDTQYF
>TRBJ2-4|TRBV24-1|TRBD2|NA
TGTGCCACCAGTCGACTAGCGGGAGGTATGACCAAAAACATTCAGTACTTC
CATSRLAGGMTKNIQYF
>TRBJ1-1|TRBV20-1|NA|few
TGCAGTGCTAGAGATTTTGGGTATTGGAACACTGAAGCTTTCTTT
CSARDFGYWNTEAFF
>TRBJ2-1|TRBV5-1|TRBD2|NA
TGCGCCAGCAGCTTGGATCTAGCGGGAGGTCAAGGGCCCCACAATGAGCAGTTCTTC
CASSLDLAGGQGPHNEQFF
>TRBJ2-7|TRBV5-1|NA|few
TGCGCCAGCAGCTTACTTTCTAGTACAGTGTACTCCTACGAGCAGTACTTC
CASSLLSSTVYSYEQYF
>TRBJ2-2|TRBV24-1|NA|once
TGTGCCACCAGTGATTACAGAGTCACCGGGGAGCTGTTTTTT
CATSDYRVTGELFF
>TRBJ2-3|TRBV9|NA|NA
TGTGCCAGCAGCGCCCTGGATACGCAGTATTTT
CASSALDTQYF
>TRBJ2-1|TRBV11-2|NA|few
TGTGCCAGCAGCTTAATGATGGGGTCGGAGCAGTTCTTC
CASSLMMGSEQFF
>TRBJ1-5|TRBV5-1|NA|NA
TGCGCCAGCAGCTCCCCCGGCCCCACAGATACGCAGCATTTT
CASSSPGPTDTQHF
>TRBJ1-6|TRBV7-9|NA|NA
TGTGCCAGCAGCTTTTTGGCAGGGTTACCAGGAAATTCACCCCTCCACTTT
CASSFLAGLPGNSPLHF
>TRBJ2-5|TRBV20-1|TRBD2|NA
TGCAGTGCTGGCATATGGGAGGGAGAGACCCAGTACTTC
CSAGIWEGETQYF
>TRBJ2-2|TRBV29-1|TRBD2|many
TGCAGCGTTGTACCGCCGGGACTAGCGGGTGGGCTGTTTTTT
CSVVPPGLAGGLFF
>TRBJ2-1|TRBV12-3/TRBV12-4|NA|few
TGTGCCAGCAGACGGGACTCATCCTACAATGAGCAGTTCTTC
CASRRDSSYNEQFF
>TRBJ2-1|TRBV7-4|TRBD2|few
TGTGCCAGCAGCGTGGACTCCGGGACTAGCGGGAAGAATGAGCAGTTCTTC
CASSVDSGTSGKNEQFF
>TRBJ2-7|TRBV5-5|TRBD1|few
TGTGCCAGCAGCATTGGACAGGGGTCATCGAGGGGACGCTACGAGCAGTACTTC
CASSIGQGSSRGRYEQYF
>TRBJ2-4|TRBV20-1|NA|NA
TGCAGTGCTAGGTCGGGTATGACCCCCGGGCAGTACTTC
CSARSGMTPGQYF
>TRBJ2-7|TRBV5-6|NA|once
TGTGCCAGCAGCCTACGTAAACGGACGCTAACCTACGAGCAGTACTTC
CASSLRKRTLTYEQYF
>TRBJ2-1|TRBV7-6|NA|NA
TGTGCCAGCAGCCCTCCCCTTTACAATGAGCAGTTCTTC
CASSPPLYNEQFF
>TRBJ1-4|TRBV4-1|TRBD1|few
TGCGCCAGCAGCCCTAGGGACAGGGGGCAACGAGATGAAAAACTGTTTTTT
CASSPRDRGQRDEKLFF
>TRBJ2-7|TRBV7-9|NA|NA
TGTGCCATCAGCTTAGTGGGTTTGGGGGTTTCCGAGCAGTACTTC
CAISLVGLGVSEQYF
>TRBJ2-3|TRBV20-1|NA|few
TGCAGTGAAGAAGTACCGGGGAGCACAGATACGCAGTATTTT
CSEEVPGSTDTQYF
>TRBJ1-1|TRBV2|NA|NA
TGTGCCAGCAGTGAAGTGGAGGGGAACACTGAAGCTTTCTTT
CASSEVEGNTEAFF
>TRBJ2-2|TRBV11-2|TRBD1|few
TGTGCCAGCAGCTTTGACAGGGGGAGCACCGGGGAGCTGTTTTTT
CASSFDRGSTGELFF
>TRBJ1-1|TRBV5-1|NA|NA
TGCGCCAGCAGCTTGGTACAGGCTAACACTGAAGCTTTCTTT
CASSLVQANTEAFF
>TRBJ2-5|TRBV7-8|TRBD2|few
TGTGCCAGCAGCTTAGTGACTAGCGGAGAGACCCAGTACTTC
CASSLVTSGETQYF
>TRBJ2-1|TRBV7-2|TRBD2|few
TGTGCCAGCAGCATCCGGGGGGGGACTCACAATGAGCAGTTCTTC
CASSIRGGTHNEQFF
>TRBJ1-1|TRBV6-2/TRBV6-3|NA|few
TGTGCCAGCAGTTACGAACCATACACTGAAGCTTTCTTT
CASSYEPYTEAFF
>TRBJ2-3|TRBV30|TRBD1|NA
TGTGCCTGGAGGCGACAGGGGCACACAGATACGCAGTATTTT
CAWRRQGHTDTQYF
>TRBJ2-1|TRBV7-9|NA|few
TGTGCCAGCAGCTTAGGTGTCTTGCGGGATAGAAATGAGCAGTTCTTC
CASSLGVLRDRNEQFF
>TRBJ1-5|TRBV20-1|TRBD1|NA
TGCAGTGCTAGAGATTGGGGACAGGGGAGCAATCAGCCCCAGCATTTT
CSARDWGQGSNQPQHF
>TRBJ2-2|TRBV6-5|TRBD1|many
TGTGCCAGTGGGGACAGGGTGCCCGGGGAGCTGTTTTTT
CASGDRVPGELFF
>TRBJ2-5|TRBV5-1|TRBD2|NA
TGCGCCAGCTCAACTAGCGGGAGGAACCAAGAGACCCAGTACTTC
CASSTSGRNQETQYF
>TRBJ2-1|TRBV5-1|NA|NA
TGCGCCAGCAGCTTGGAACTAGACTCCTACAATGAGCAGTTCTTC
CASSLELDSYNEQFF
>TRBJ2-7|TRBV27|TRBD2|NA
TGTGCCAGCAGTTTTTCGGGACTAGCGGGAGGGCCTCAGTACTTC
CASSFSGLAGGPQYF
>TRBJ1-2|TRBV2|TRBD1|NA
TGTGCCAGCAACTGGGACAGGGGGATCTACTATGGCTACACCTTC
CASNWDRGIYYGYTF
>TRBJ1-2|TRBV4-1|TRBD1|many
TGCGCCAGCAGCCAAGAGCCGGGACAGGGGGCCTATGGCTACACCTTC
CASSQEPGQGAYGYTF
>TRBJ2-7|TRBV2|NA|NA
TGTGCCAGCTTAGGGGCGATATACTACGAGCAGTACTTC
CASLGAIYYEQYF
>TRBJ2-1|TRBV27|NA|few
TGTGCCAGCAGTTTATCGGTGCTTAGCCTTACAGCCGGTGAGCAGTTCTTC
CASSLSVLSLTAGEQFF
>TRBJ2-6|TRBV7-9|NA|few
TGTGCCAGCAGCCTCCCGGACTCCAGCTCTGGGGCCAACGTCCTGACTTTC
CASSLPDSSSGANVLTF
>TRBJ2-3|TRBV7-9|TRBD2|many
TGTGCCAGCAGCTTGGGACTAGCAGCAGATACGCAGTATTTT
CASSLGLAADTQYF
>TRBJ1-6|TRBV6-5|NA|few
TGTGCCAGCAGTTTAGGGGTCACAAGCTCCTATAATTCACCCCTCCACTTT
CASSLGVTSSYNSPLHF
>TRBJ1-6|TRBV11-2|NA|NA
TGTGCCAGCAGTACCGGGGGGCCCACCCTCCACTTT
CASSTGGPTLHF
>TRBJ2-1|TRBV6-2/TRBV6-3|TRBD2|NA
TGTGCCAGCAGTTACCTCGGGACTAGCGGGAGTTCCATCAACAATGAGCAGTTCTTC
CASSYLGTSGSSINNEQFF
>TRBJ2-5|TRBV7-9|TRBD1|few
TGTGCCAGCAGCTTCAGGACAGGAGTGGGGCCCCCGTACTTC
CASSFRTGVGPPYF
>TRBJ2-5|TRBV20-1|NA|NA
TGCAATGCTGCCGACAGCCAAGAGACCCAGTACTTC
CNAADSQETQYF
>TRBJ2-5|TRBV12-3/TRBV12-4|NA|few
TGTGCCAGCAGCCCCGTGGGGTCGGAGACCCAGTACTTC
CASSPVGSETQYF
>TRBJ2-7|TRBV5-1|TRBD2|few
TGCGCCAGCAGAAGGCTAGCGGGGACCTACGAGCAGTACTTC
CASRRLAGTYEQYF
>TRBJ2-7|TRBV7-3|TRBD2|NA
TGTGCCAGCAGCCGGGGGGGGTCCCCCTACGAGCAGTACTTC
CASSRGGSPYEQYF
>TRBJ1-1|TRBV7-9|TRBD1|few
TGTGCCAGCAGTTCCCCGGTTTTGGGACAGAGGAACACTGAAGCTTTCTTT
CASSSPVLGQRNTEAFF
>TRBJ1-1|TRBV7-8|NA|few
TGTGCCAGCAGCGCCCCAGGGAGGGGCAAAGCTTTCTTT
CASSAPGRGKAFF
>TRBJ2-4|TRBV20-1|TRBD1|NA
TGCAGTGCTAGAGACCCGACAGGGCTTAACATTCAGTACTTC
CSARDPTGLNIQYF
>TRBJ1-5|TRBV9|NA|few
TGTGCCAGCAGCGTAGAAAGGGGAGGGCATAGCAATCAGCCCCAGCATTTT
CASSVERGGHSNQPQHF
>TRBJ2-2|TRBV20-1|NA|NA
TGCAGTGCTAGCAGATACACGAGAATTAGGGCCGGGGAGCTGTTTTTT
CSASRYTRIRAGELFF
>TRBJ2-1|TRBV3-1|TRBD2|NA
TGTGCCAGCAGCCAAGAAGGGTTAGCGGGAGATCGTTTCTTC
CASSQEGLAGDRFF
>TRBJ1-3|TRBV9|TRBD1|NA
TGTGCCAGCAGCGGGGACAGGGTCTCTGGAAACACCATATATTTT
CASSGDRVSGNTIYF
>TRBJ2-5|TRBV7-9|NA|many
TGTGCCAGCAGCCCACAGGGCCGGAGAGAGACCCAGTACTTC
CASSPQGRRETQYF
>TRBJ2-7|TRBV11-1|NA|NA
TGTGCCAGCAGCTTAGTGGCACGGTCCTACGAGCAGTACTTC
CASSLVARSYEQYF
>TRBJ1-3|TRBV12-3/TRBV12-4|NA|few
TGTGCCAGCAGACAGGGTAGCTCTGGAAACACCATATATTTT
CASRQGSSGNTIYF
>TRBJ2-3|TRBV7-9|TRBD2|NA
TGTGCCAGCAGCTCAACGCTAGCGGGAGCTACAGATACGCAGTATTTT
CASSSTLAGATDTQYF
>TRBJ1-2|TRBV25-1|TRBD1|few
TGTGCCAGCAGTGTCCCCGGGACAGGAGCATATGGCTACACCTTC
CASSVPGTGAYGYTF